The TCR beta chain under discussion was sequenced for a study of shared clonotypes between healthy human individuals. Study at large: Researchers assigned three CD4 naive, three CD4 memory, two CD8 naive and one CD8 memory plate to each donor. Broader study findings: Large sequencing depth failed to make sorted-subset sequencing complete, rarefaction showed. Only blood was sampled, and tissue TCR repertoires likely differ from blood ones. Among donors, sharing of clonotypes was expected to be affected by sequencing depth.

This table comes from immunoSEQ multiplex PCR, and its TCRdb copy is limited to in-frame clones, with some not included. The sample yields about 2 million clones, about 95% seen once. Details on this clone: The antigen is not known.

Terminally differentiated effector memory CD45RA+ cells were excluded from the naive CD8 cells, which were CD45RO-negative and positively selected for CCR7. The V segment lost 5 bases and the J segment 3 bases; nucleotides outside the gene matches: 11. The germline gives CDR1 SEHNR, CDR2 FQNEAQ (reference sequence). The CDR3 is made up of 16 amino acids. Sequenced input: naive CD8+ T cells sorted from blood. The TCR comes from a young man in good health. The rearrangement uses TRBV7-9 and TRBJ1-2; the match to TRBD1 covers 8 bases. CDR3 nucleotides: TGTGCCAGCAGCGTTGTTGGGCAGGGGGCGGACTATGGCTACACCTTC. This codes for CASSVVGQGADYGYTF.